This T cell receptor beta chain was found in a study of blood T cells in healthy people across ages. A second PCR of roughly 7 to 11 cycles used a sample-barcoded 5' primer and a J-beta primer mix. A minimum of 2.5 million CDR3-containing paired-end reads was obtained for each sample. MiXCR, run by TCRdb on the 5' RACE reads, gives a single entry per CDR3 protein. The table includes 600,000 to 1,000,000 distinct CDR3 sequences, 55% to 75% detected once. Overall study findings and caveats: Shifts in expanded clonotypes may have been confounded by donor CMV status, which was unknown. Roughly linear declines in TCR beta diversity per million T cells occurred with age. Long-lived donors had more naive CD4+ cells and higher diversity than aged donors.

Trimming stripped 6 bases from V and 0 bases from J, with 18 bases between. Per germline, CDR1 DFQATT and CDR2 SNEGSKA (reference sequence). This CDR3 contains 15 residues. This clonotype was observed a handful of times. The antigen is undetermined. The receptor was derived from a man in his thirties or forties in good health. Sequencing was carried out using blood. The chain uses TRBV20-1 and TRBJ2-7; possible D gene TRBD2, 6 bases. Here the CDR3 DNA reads TGCAGTGCCCCCCCTGGAGCGGGCATCTCCTACGAGCAGTACTTC. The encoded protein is CSAPPGAGISYEQYF.